Shown below are 31 T cell receptor beta chains from a single sample sequenced in a study of OX40 agonist ivuxolimab in advanced cancers. The method was immunoSEQ multiplex PCR; TCRdb's version includes in-frame clones alone and lacks a portion of them. The sample includes tens of thousands of clones, approximately 86% of them seen just once. The sequencing used CD4+ or CD8+ T cells sorted from blood, collected in a trial of the OX40 agonist ivuxolimab. The receptors come from an adult with an advanced solid tumor such as melanoma, head and neck, liver or kidney cancer.

The rearrangement links TRBV4-1 to TRBJ1-5, with 7 bases that match TRBD1. The CDR3 is made up of 16 amino acids. V trimming: 4 bases; J trimming: 0 bases; junction bases outside the gene matches: 6. CDR1 MGHRA and CDR2 YSYEKL come from the germline V gene. The DNA for the CDR3 is TGCGCCAGCAGCCCAACCGGGGACAGTAGCAATCAGCCCCAGCATTTT. This translates into CASSPTGDSSNQPQHF.

The chain joins TRBV6-1 to TRBJ1-2; unclear D gene. V lost 2 bases and J 8 bases, leaving 12 bases between the germline ends. This CDR3 spans 13 amino acids. CDR1 MNHNS and CDR2 SASEGT come from the germline V gene. As DNA, the CDR3 is TGTGCCAGCAGTGAACTAAGGGTTGGGGGCTACACCTTC. Translating gives CASSELRVGGYTF.

The CDR3 spells CASSELQGTEQYF. For the CDR3, the DNA is TGTGCCAGCAGTGAATTACAGGGAACCGAGCAGTACTTC. This chain links TRBV25-1 with TRBJ2-7; D may be TRBD1 (6 bases). Trimming took 1 base from V and 6 from J, leaving 10 bases between them. The CDR3 has 13 amino acids. The V gene's germline CDR1 is MGHDK and CDR2 SYGVNS.

The DNA of the CDR3 is TGCGCCAGCAGAACTAGCGGGGGTTCCGGGGAGCTGTTTTTT. It is translated as CASRTSGGSGELFF. The chain has TRBV5-1 and TRBJ2-2; TRBD2 matches at 11 bases. The V segment lost 5 bases and the J segment 6 bases; nucleotides outside the gene matches: 3. Germline CDR1 reads SGHRS; CDR2 reads YFSETQ. The CDR3 runs 14 residues.

The chain recombines TRBV4-1 with TRBJ2-7; no reliable D call. Trimming removed 3 bases from V and 3 bases from J, with 15 bases in between. The length of the CDR3 is 15 residues. Germline V gene sequence: CDR1 MGHRA, CDR2 YSYEKL. In nucleotides, the CDR3 is TGCGCCAGCAGCCAGCACTTCCGCCCGAACTACGAGCAGTACTTC. Amino acids: CASSQHFRPNYEQYF.

The V gene is TRBV6-5, the J gene TRBJ1-2; 7 bases match TRBD1. Trimming removed 2 bases from V and 3 bases from J; junction bases left unmatched: 9. The CDR3 covers 16 residues. From germline, CDR1 is MNHEY and CDR2 SVGAGI. The CDR3 is CASSYDGGQQYYGYTF. Written as DNA, the CDR3 is TGTGCCAGCAGTTACGACGGGGGACAGCAATACTATGGCTACACCTTC.

V and J are TRBV18 and TRBJ2-7, with a possible D match to TRBD1 (6 bases). Germline V gives CDR1 KGHSH, CDR2 LQKENI. V lost 6 bases, J lost 2 bases, and 11 bases lay in between. This CDR3 comprises 13 residues. The CDR3 DNA reads TGTGCCAGCTCCCGGACAGCCGCCTACGAGCAGTACTTC. Protein: CASSRTAAYEQYF.

CDR3: CASSTSRDGYTF. In DNA, the CDR3 is TGTGCCAGCTCAACCTCCAGGGATGGCTACACCTTC. This rearrangement joins TRBV18 to TRBJ1-2; D is possibly TRBD1 (5 bases). CDR3 size: 12 residues. V lost 5 bases and J lost 6, with 10 bases in between. Germline V gene data show CDR1 as KGHSH and CDR2 as LQKENI.

The chain is built from TRBV7-2 and TRBJ2-5; 11 bases are a match to TRBD2. The CDR3 length is 14 residues. CDR1 is SGHTA and CDR2 is FQGNSA in the germline V gene. V gave up 5 bases and J gave up 5 bases; unmatched junction bases: 4. CDR3 nucleotides: TGTGCCAGCAGCGTATCTAGCGGGGGGGAGACCCAGTACTTC. Residues: CASSVSSGGETQYF.

This chain joins TRBV6-1 and TRBJ1-6; possibly TRBD1 for D (5 bases). CDR3 size: 14 residues. The germline V gene encodes CDR1 MNHNS and CDR2 SASEGT. Trimming took 3 bases from V and 6 from J, leaving 9 bases between them. In DNA, the CDR3 is TGTGCCAGCAGTGAGGGACGGATTAATTCACCCCTCCACTTT. Translated, it gives CASSEGRINSPLHF.

The chain uses TRBV5-4 and TRBJ1-1, with D unclear. Germline assignment: CDR1 SGHNT and CDR2 YYREEE (reference sequence). The CDR3 spans 14 residues. Trimming shortened V by 2 bases and J by 0 bases, and 8 bases separated the two germline ends. The CDR3 is CASSLDTMNTEAFF. DNA of the CDR3: TGTGCCAGCAGCTTAGACACCATGAACACTGAAGCTTTCTTT.

This clone was counted only a few times. The chain links TRBV21-1 to TRBJ2-5; the table names TRBD2, a call not compared with the DNA. TRBV21-1 is labeled a pseudogene. The CDR3 contains 15 residues. CDR3: CASRGRPSRGETQYF. In nucleotides, the CDR3 is TGTGCCAGCAGGGGCCGCCCCTCCCGCGGGGAGACCCAGTACTTC.

The V and J genes are TRBV7-9 and TRBJ1-2; 8 bases line up with TRBD1. Per germline, CDR1 SEHNR and CDR2 FQNEAQ (reference sequence). The CDR3 has 14 amino acids. V lost 2 bases to trimming and J lost 8 bases; unmatched junction nucleotides: 7. The CDR3 sequence: CASSLSQGAWGYTF. In DNA, the CDR3 is TGTGCCAGCAGCTTATCCCAGGGGGCATGGGGCTACACCTTC.

This chain joins TRBV5-1 and TRBJ2-7, with TRBD2 identical over 7 bases. The CDR3 is made up of 13 amino acids. Trimming cost V 4 bases and J 3 bases; bases outside gene matches: 4. The germline V gene encodes CDR1 SGHRS and CDR2 YFSETQ. CDR3 sequence: CASSGGLDYEQYF. DNA of the CDR3: TGCGCCAGCAGCGGTGGACTAGACTACGAGCAGTACTTC.

The DNA of the CDR3 is TGTGCCAGCTCACCGTCGCGGAACTCCTACGAGCAGTACTTC. It specifies CASSPSRNSYEQYF. The V gene is TRBV18, the J gene TRBJ2-7; D gene unclear. The length of the CDR3 is 14 residues. Trimming left V 3 bases short and J 0 bases short, with 9 bases between. Germline lookup yields CDR1 KGHSH and CDR2 LQKENI.

In DNA form, the CDR3 reads TGTGCCAGCAGCCGGGCGGGGGGCCTGCAGCCCCAGCATTTT. Its translation is CASSRAGGLQPQHF. The chain uses TRBV7-8 and TRBJ1-5; TRBD1 might be the D (6 bases). Between the trimmed V and J ends, which lost 5 bases and 7 bases, there was a span of 15 bases. Germline assignment: CDR1 SGHVS and CDR2 FQNEAQ. The CDR3 totals 14 residues.

This clone was observed a single time. This sequence joins TRBV5-1 and TRBJ2-7; the D gene is possibly TRBD1 (6 bases). The CDR3 covers 14 residues. Germline CDR1 SGHRS, CDR2 YFSETQ. Trimming took off 1 base at V and 2 bases at J, with 10 bases between the two ends. DNA for the CDR3: TGCGCCAGCAGCTTGATGTCAGGGGCCTACGAGCAGTACTTC. Amino acid sequence: CASSLMSGAYEQYF. Together with reference TRBV5-1 and TRBJ2-7, the CDR3 gives the full variable domain: KAGVTQTPRYLIKTRGQQVTLSCSPISGHRSVSWYQQTPGQGLQFLFEYFSETQRNKGNFPGRFSGRQFSNSRSEMNVSTLELGDSALYLCASSLMSGAYEQYFGPGTRLTVT.

The V gene is TRBV10-2, the J gene TRBJ1-1, with unresolved D. With 4 bases removed from V and 1 base from J, the gap between germline ends came to 4 bases. This CDR3 is built from 12 residues. The germline V gene encodes CDR1 WSHSY and CDR2 SAAADI. The CDR3 nucleotides read TGCGCCAGCAGTGCGGCGAACACTGAAGCTTTCTTT. Its protein is CASSAANTEAFF.

The gene calls are TRBV5-1 and TRBJ1-4; 7 nucleotides match TRBD1. The germline V gene encodes CDR1 SGHRS and CDR2 YFSETQ. V lost 4 bases to trimming and J lost 6 bases; unmatched junction nucleotides: 9. The CDR3 totals 15 residues. The CDR3 spells CASSPTGDGDEKLFF. CDR3 coding DNA: TGCGCCAGCAGCCCAACAGGGGACGGGGATGAAAAACTGTTTTTT.

This rearrangement joins TRBV5-1 to TRBJ1-4; D call uncertain. The germline V gene has CDR1 SGHRS and CDR2 YFSETQ. The CDR3 extends over 17 amino acids. V gave up 5 bases and J gave up 0 bases, with 17 bases separating them. CDR3 DNA sequence: TGCGCCAGCAGTTCCAGGCCTCCGGGAACAACTAATGAAAAACTGTTTTTT. Amino acids: CASSSRPPGTTNEKLFF.

CDR3 sequence (DNA): TGCGCCAGCAGCCAAGATCCCGGACTGACTGGGTATGGCTACACCTTC. The encoded protein is CASSQDPGLTGYGYTF. The V call is TRBV4-1, the J call TRBJ1-2; no definite D call. Trimming took 0 bases from V and 5 from J, leaving 16 bases between them. Germline V gene sequence: CDR1 MGHRA, CDR2 YSYEKL. This CDR3 is built from 16 residues.

This clone was seen once. The chain couples TRBV19 to TRBJ1-2; 10 nucleotides match TRBD1. Germline V gene sequence: CDR1 LNHDA, CDR2 SQIVND (reference sequence). The CDR3 has 15 amino acids. The V gene end was trimmed by 9 bases and the J gene end by 1 base; junction bases not matched to a gene: 8. The CDR3 region has the DNA TGTGCCAGCCGGGACAGGGGTTCGGGTAACTATGGCTACACCTTC. This translates into CASRDRGSGNYGYTF.

This clone was detected a few times. J is TRBJ1-2 and V is TRBV2; maybe TRBD1 (6 bases). V was clipped by 4 bases and J by 4 bases, with 10 bases between them. CDR3 size: 13 residues. Germline CDR1 is SNHLY and CDR2 is FYNNEI. DNA of the CDR3: TGTGCCAGCAGTGTACAGGGAATCTATGGCTACACCTTC. Translated, it gives CASSVQGIYGYTF.

This chain links TRBV10-3 with TRBJ1-2, with 8 bases identical to TRBD1. CDR1 is ENHRY and CDR2 is SYGVKD in the germline V gene. The CDR3 has 14 amino acids. V lost 6 bases and J lost 3; bases outside the gene matches: 6. CDR3 DNA sequence: TGTGCCATCAGACAGGGACAGGTAGACTATGGCTACACCTTC. Its protein product is CAIRQGQVDYGYTF.

The chain combines TRBV6-1 with TRBJ1-5, with a tentative D call TRBD1 (5 bases). The CDR3 contains 13 residues. Per the germline V gene, CDR1 is MNHNS and CDR2 is SASEGT. V lost 8 bases, J lost 5 bases, and 13 bases lay in between. The DNA of the CDR3 is TGTGCCAGCGGGGGTGAGGGCTATCAGCCCCAGCATTTT. Translating gives CASGGEGYQPQHF.

In its sample, this clone was seen a few times. The J gene is TRBJ1-1, the V gene TRBV6-5; no clear D gene. CDR1 is MNHEY and CDR2 is SVGAGI in the germline V gene. The CDR3 is 14 amino acids. Trimming left V 4 bases short and J 2 bases short, with 11 bases between. CDR3 nucleotide sequence: TGTGCCAGCAGTTTCTCTCTCCTAAACACTGAAGCTTTCTTT. Encoded protein: CASSFSLLNTEAFF.

The chain is built from TRBV12-5 and TRBJ2-1; 10 positions agree with TRBD1. The germline CDR1 and CDR2 sequences are LGHNT and FRNRAP. Losses at the gene ends were 1 base for V and 1 base for J; bases not matched to a gene: 10. The CDR3 covers 19 residues. The CDR3 DNA reads TGTGCTAGTGGTTTGGCCCCTTTTCGGACAGGGGGATCCTACAATGAGCAGTTCTTC. Its translation: CASGLAPFRTGGSYNEQFF.

The V call is TRBV6-5, the J call TRBJ1-2; no clear D. Trimming pared 4 bases from V and 1 base from J, leaving 10 bases between. Germline V gene data show CDR1 as MNHEY and CDR2 as SVGAGI. This CDR3 has 14 residues. The CDR3 DNA follows: TGTGCCAGCAGTTCCGTCCGCTATAACTATGGCTACACCTTC. It yields the protein CASSSVRYNYGYTF.

The rearrangement joins TRBV5-4 to TRBJ2-5; tentatively, D is TRBD2 (6 bases). The tail of the sequence fits TRBJ2-7 better, so the J call may be wrong. The CDR3 loop spans 15 amino acids. CDR1 and CDR2 from the germline V gene are SGHNT and YYREEE (reference sequence). The CDR3 here is CASSQLPGAGYEQYF. CDR3 nucleotide sequence: TGTGCCAGCAGCCAACTACCTGGCGCGGGGTACGAGCAGTACTTC.

This clone has only a few counts. The chain has TRBV2 and TRBJ1-1; D is undetermined. Trimming pared 3 bases from V and 3 bases from J, leaving 8 bases between. This CDR3 is built from 13 residues. CDR1 is SNHLY, CDR2 FYNNEI, per germline. The CDR3 DNA is TGTGCCAGCAGTGATTACCGGCACACTGAAGCTTTCTTT. Its translation: CASSDYRHTEAFF. Drawing the rest from reference TRBV2 and TRBJ1-1, the complete variable domain is EPEVTQTPSHQVTQMGQEVILRCVPISNHLYFYWYRQILGQKVEFLVSFYNNEISEKSEIFDDQFSVERPDGSNFTLKIRSTKLEDSAMYFCASSDYRHTEAFFGQGTRLTVV.

The gene calls are TRBV7-2 and TRBJ2-3; 8 positions agree with TRBD2. CDR1 and CDR2 (germline): SGHTA, FQGNSA. The V segment lost 4 bases and the J segment 7 bases; nucleotides outside the gene matches: 4. The length of the CDR3 is 13 residues. The CDR3 spells CASSSAGGNTQYF. CDR3 DNA: TGTGCCAGCAGCTCGGCGGGGGGAAATACGCAGTATTTT.